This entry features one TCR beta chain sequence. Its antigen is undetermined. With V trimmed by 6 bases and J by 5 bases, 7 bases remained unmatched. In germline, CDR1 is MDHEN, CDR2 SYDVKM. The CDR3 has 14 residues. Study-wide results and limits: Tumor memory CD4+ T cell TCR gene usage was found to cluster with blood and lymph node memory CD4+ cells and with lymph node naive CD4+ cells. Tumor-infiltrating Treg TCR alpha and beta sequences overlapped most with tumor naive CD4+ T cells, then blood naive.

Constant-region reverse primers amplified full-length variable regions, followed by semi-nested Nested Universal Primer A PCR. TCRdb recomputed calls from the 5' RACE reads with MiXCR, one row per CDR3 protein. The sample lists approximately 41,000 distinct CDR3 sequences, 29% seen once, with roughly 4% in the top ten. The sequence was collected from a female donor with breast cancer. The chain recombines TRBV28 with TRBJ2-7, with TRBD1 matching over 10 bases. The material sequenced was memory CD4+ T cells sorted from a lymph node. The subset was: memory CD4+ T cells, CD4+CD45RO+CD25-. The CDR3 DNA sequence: TGTGCCAGCAGAGGGGCCGGGACAGGGGACGAGCAGTACTTC. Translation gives CASRGAGTGDEQYF.